This passage covers 25 T cell receptor beta chains from one sample sequenced in a study of blood T cell repertoires in COVID-19. Profiling relied on immunoSEQ multiplex PCR, and the TCRdb table lists in-frame clones only, not all of them. The table records almost 95,000 clones, around 85% of them present only once. Sequenced input: peripheral blood. Receptors were obtained from a woman aged 55-70 years with COVID-19, enrolled during active disease.

This CDR3 is CASSVEAEGEQYF. The CDR3 region has the DNA TGTGCCAGCAGCGTAGAGGCAGAGGGCGAGCAGTACTTC. The V and J genes are TRBV9 and TRBJ2-7, with D perhaps TRBD2 (5 bases). The CDR3 sequence is 13 residues long. Germline loops: CDR1 SGDLS, CDR2 YYNGEE. With 0 bases removed from V and 6 bases from J, the gap between germline ends came to 10 bases. The full variable domain, with the rest looked up from reference TRBV9 and TRBJ2-7, is DSGVTQTPKHLITATGQRVTLRCSPRSGDLSVYWYQQSLDQGLQFLIQYYNGEERAKGNILERFSAQQFPDLHSELNLSSLELGDSALYFCASSVEAEGEQYFGPGTRLTVT.

The chain recombines TRBV9 with TRBJ2-1; tentative D call: TRBD1 (6 bases). This CDR3 spans 12 amino acids. Trimming stripped 5 bases from V and 5 bases from J, with 8 bases between. Germline CDR1 is SGDLS and CDR2 is YYNGEE. Here the CDR3 reads CASSGDNNEQFF. Here the CDR3 DNA reads TGTGCCAGCAGTGGGGACAACAATGAGCAGTTCTTC.

The chain carries TRBV6-2 or TRBV6-3 and TRBJ2-2, with a tentative D call TRBD1 (6 bases). Germline loops: CDR1 MNHEY, CDR2 SVGEGT. Trimming cost V 6 bases and J 3 bases, with 11 bases left between them. CDR3 length equals 14 residues. Written as DNA, the CDR3 is TGTGCCAGCAGCGACAGGCAGTACACCGGGGAGCTGTTTTTT. This gives the protein CASSDRQYTGELFF.

V is TRBV5-1 and J is TRBJ2-3, with D uncertain. Trimming left V 1 base short and J 0 bases short, with 3 bases between. Germline V gene sequence: CDR1 SGHRS, CDR2 YFSETQ. The CDR3 length is 13 residues. DNA of the CDR3: TGCGCCAGCAGCTTGCAGAGCACAGATACGCAGTATTTT. This sequence encodes CASSLQSTDTQYF.

The chain combines TRBV9 with TRBJ1-1, with TRBD1 matching over 8 bases. V trimming: 3 bases; J trimming: 1 base; junction bases outside the gene matches: 5. This CDR3 is built from 15 residues. Per germline, CDR1 SGDLS and CDR2 YYNGEE. Written as DNA, the CDR3 is TGTGCCAGCAGCGCCGACAGGGGTGCGAACACTGAAGCTTTCTTT. This translates into CASSADRGANTEAFF.

The chain joins TRBV7-2 to TRBJ1-2; TRBD1 matches 11 bases. This CDR3 spans 15 amino acids. Germline V CDR1 and CDR2: SGHTA, FQGNSA. Trimming took 4 bases from V and 3 from J; bases not matched to a gene: 4. CDR3 sequence: CASSSDRGRDYGYTF. CDR3 DNA: TGTGCCAGCAGCTCGGACAGGGGGCGCGACTATGGCTACACCTTC.

The chain combines TRBV5-5 with TRBJ1-3; D unclear. Between the trimmed V and J ends, which lost 5 bases and 0 bases, there was a span of 12 bases. CDR3 size: 15 residues. CDR1 and CDR2 from the germline V gene are SGHKS and YYEKEE (reference sequence). The DNA of the CDR3 is TGTGCCAGCAGACTAGACGGAGACTCTGGAAACACCATATATTTT. This translates into CASRLDGDSGNTIYF.

The rearrangement uses TRBV3-1 (or the pseudogene TRBV3-2) and TRBJ1-2; TRBD1 matches 7 bases. Germline trimming cut 4 bases from V and 5 bases from J; bases unmatched to any gene: 10. This CDR3 contains 15 residues. Per germline, CDR1 LGHDT and CDR2 YNNKEL (reference sequence). DNA for the CDR3: TGTGCCAGCAGCCTCGGGGACAGACAATCGTATGGCTACACCTTC. Translation: CASSLGDRQSYGYTF.

V usage is TRBV5-6 and J usage is TRBJ1-3; D gene ambiguous. CDR1 and CDR2 (germline): SGHDT, YYEEEE. The V end lost 0 bases, the J end lost 4 bases, and 11 bases lay between the germline ends. CDR3 length: 15 amino acids. CDR3 in DNA: TGTGCCAGCAGCTTGGCCTTTCGAGGAGGAAACACCATATATTTT. Translated, it gives CASSLAFRGGNTIYF.

The V call is TRBV14, the J call TRBJ1-5; no clear D. Germline V gives CDR1 SGHDN, CDR2 FVKESK. The CDR3 totals 13 residues. V shed 2 bases and J shed 5 bases, with 7 bases lying between them. CDR3 in amino acids: CASSQQTDQPQHF. The CDR3 DNA reads TGTGCCAGCAGCCAACAAACGGATCAGCCCCAGCATTTT.

As to this clone: At one of its ends the junction is not consistent with the germline gene, which may arise from a read error. This chain links TRBV5-6 with TRBJ1-1; D might be TRBD1 (5 bases). The V gene's germline CDR1 is SGHDT and CDR2 YYEEEE. This CDR3 contains 14 residues. The chain's CDR3 is CASSLDWSGTDRNF. The CDR3 DNA reads as TGTGCCAGCAGCTTGGATTGGAGTGGAACCGACAGAAACTTT. Based on the CDR3 plus reference TRBV5-6 and TRBJ1-1, the full variable domain is DAGVTQSPTHLIKTRGQQVTLRCSPKSGHDTVSWYQQALGQGPQFIFQYYEEEERQRGNFPDRFSGHQFPNYSSELNVNALLLGDSALYLCASSLDWSGTDRNFGQGTRLTVV.

V and J are TRBV7-2 and TRBJ2-7, with 8 bases matching TRBD1. Germline values: CDR1 SGHTA, CDR2 FQGNSA. CDR3 length: 17 residues. Trimming cost V 6 bases and J 2 bases; bases outside gene matches: 15. This CDR3 is CASSLPPTGVRTYEQYF. The CDR3 DNA reads TGTGCCAGCAGTTTACCCCCGACAGGGGTGAGGACCTACGAGCAGTACTTC.

This chain uses TRBV10-3 with TRBJ1-3; D unclear. Trimming removed 6 bases at V and 3 bases at J, with 18 bases between. The V gene's germline CDR1 is ENHRY and CDR2 SYGVKD. The CDR3 covers 16 residues. The CDR3 protein is CAIRGGPPFFGNTIYF. DNA for the CDR3: TGTGCCATCAGAGGAGGACCGCCGTTTTTTGGAAACACCATATATTTT.

The chain carries TRBV10-1 and TRBJ1-6, with D uncertain. The V end was cut by 4 bases, the J end by 10 bases, with 11 bases between. This CDR3 contains 13 residues. Germline CDR1 is WNHNN and CDR2 is SYGVQD (reference sequence). The CDR3 DNA reads TGCGCCAGCAGTGGACGACTGGAATCACCCCTCCACTTT. This translates into CASSGRLESPLHF.

This chain connects TRBV28 to TRBJ2-1, with a tentative D call TRBD2 (6 bases). CDR1 is MDHEN and CDR2 is SYDVKM in the germline V gene. V was pared by 5 bases and J by 7 bases, with 18 bases between. This CDR3 is 15 amino acids long. This chain's CDR3 is CASSLLAPGMNEQFF. The CDR3, as DNA: TGTGCCAGCAGTCTACTAGCTCCGGGTATGAATGAGCAGTTCTTC.

The chain combines TRBV7-2 with TRBJ2-7, with D perhaps TRBD2 (7 bases). Germline loops: CDR1 SGHTA, CDR2 FQGNSA. Between the trimmed V and J ends, which lost 1 base and 2 bases, there was a span of 21 bases. The CDR3 spans 18 residues. This CDR3 reads CASSLVVLGGGIAYEQYF. The CDR3 DNA is TGTGCCAGCAGCTTAGTGGTTTTGGGGGGGGGCATCGCCTACGAGCAGTACTTC.

V is TRBV7-9 and J is TRBJ1-1; D perhaps matches TRBD1 (6 bases). The CDR3 has 15 amino acids. The germline V gene encodes CDR1 SEHNR and CDR2 FQNEAQ (reference sequence). V lost 5 bases, J lost 5 bases, and 18 bases lay in between. CDR3 residues: CASSLLQGGVTEAFF. In DNA form, the CDR3 reads TGTGCCAGCAGCCTCCTACAGGGCGGAGTAACTGAAGCTTTCTTT.

V usage is TRBV19 and J usage is TRBJ2-1; the D gene is possibly TRBD1 (6 bases). The CDR3 spans 14 residues. Germline-derived CDR1 and CDR2 are LNHDA and SQIVND (reference sequence). The V gene lost 6 bases and the J gene lost 4 bases, with 13 bases spanning the gap. CDR3 loop: CASRSSGTYNEQFF. CDR3 DNA: TGTGCCAGTAGAAGTTCCGGGACATACAATGAGCAGTTCTTC.

The chain couples TRBV5-1 to TRBJ2-3, with TRBD1 matching over 8 bases. Germline CDR1 and CDR2: SGHRS and YFSETQ. Trimming at V came to 3 bases and at J to 2 bases, leaving 14 bases not matched to a gene. The CDR3 spans 18 residues. This chain's CDR3 is CASSSNVPGQVPTDTQYF. The CDR3 DNA reads TGCGCCAGCAGCTCAAATGTTCCGGGACAGGTACCCACAGATACGCAGTATTTT.

The chain is built from TRBV5-1 and TRBJ2-1; TRBD2 agrees at 7 bases. The CDR3 length is 15 residues. V lost 0 bases to trimming and J lost 3 bases; unmatched junction nucleotides: 3. In germline, CDR1 is SGHRS, CDR2 YFSETQ. This CDR3 is CASSLGLADYNEQFF. The CDR3 DNA reads TGCGCCAGCAGCTTGGGGCTAGCGGACTACAATGAGCAGTTCTTC.

The rearrangement joins TRBV2 to TRBJ1-5, with TRBD1 identical over 7 bases. J lost 5 bases, V lost 4 bases, and 2 bases had no gene match. The CDR3 runs 13 residues. CDR1 and CDR2 from the germline V gene are SNHLY and FYNNEI. CDR3 sequence (DNA): TGTGCCAGCAGTGCACAGGGGCATCAGCCCCAGCATTTT. The encoded protein is CASSAQGHQPQHF. Full variable domain (outside the CDR3, taken from reference TRBV2 and TRBJ1-5): EPEVTQTPSHQVTQMGQEVILRCVPISNHLYFYWYRQILGQKVEFLVSFYNNEISEKSEIFDDQFSVERPDGSNFTLKIRSTKLEDSAMYFCASSAQGHQPQHFGDGTRLSIL.

The chain couples TRBV28 to TRBJ1-2, with D possibly TRBD1 on 5 matching bases. Germline V CDR1 and CDR2: MDHEN, SYDVKM. Trimming left V 7 bases short and J 4 bases short, with 13 bases between. This CDR3 spans 13 amino acids. DNA of the CDR3: TGTGCCAGCACCGCCGGGGGTTTCTATGGCTACACCTTC. Its protein is CASTAGGFYGYTF.

The count of this clone is one. The chain links TRBV10-3 to TRBJ2-3, with 8 bases that match TRBD1. V lost 5 bases, J lost 2 bases, and 15 bases stayed unmatched. Germline V gene sequence: CDR1 ENHRY, CDR2 SYGVKD. CDR3 length equals 18 residues. DNA for the CDR3: TGTGCCATCAGTATGGTCGGAGGTGGGACAGGAAACACAGATACGCAGTATTTT. It codes for CAISMVGGGTGNTDTQYF.

The gene calls are TRBV6-2 or TRBV6-3 and TRBJ2-2; the D gene is possibly TRBD2 (7 bases). The germline V gene encodes CDR1 MNHEY and CDR2 SVGEGT. V lost 4 bases to trimming and J lost 6 bases, with 15 bases between them. CDR3 length equals 15 residues. Written as DNA, the CDR3 is TGTGCCAGCAGTTTTGGGGGGGCACATTCCGGGGAGCTGTTTTTT. The encoded protein is CASSFGGAHSGELFF.

This clone was counted a few times. V is TRBV30 and J is TRBJ1-3; no reliable D call. With 4 bases removed from V and 2 bases from J, the gap between germline ends came to 6 bases. The germline CDR1 and CDR2 sequences are GTSNPN and SVGIG (reference sequence). CDR3 length equals 12 residues. CDR3 sequence reads: CAWKQAGNTIYF. DNA of the CDR3: TGTGCCTGGAAACAAGCTGGAAACACCATATATTTT. The variable domain in full, with the rest retrieved from reference TRBV30 and TRBJ1-3, is SQTIHQWPATLVQPVGSPLSLECTVEGTSNPNLYWYRQAAGRGLQLLFYSVGIGQISSEVPQNLSASRPQDRQFILSSKKLLLSDSGFYLCAWKQAGNTIYFGEGSWLTVV.